This T cell receptor beta chain was sequenced for a study of tumor-infiltrating lymphocytes in primary liver carcinoma. Extraction of RNA together with DNA used about 17-30 mg of unsorted bulk tissue. The CDR3 totals 14 residues. Trimming removed 8 bases from V and 5 bases from J, with 18 bases in between. The V gene's germline CDR1 is LNHDA and CDR2 SQIVND (reference sequence). A constant-region primer primed TCR beta cDNA synthesis from 500 ng of total RNA. Generation of the TCR beta libraries relied on three nested multiplex PCR rounds using slightly modified ARM-PCR. Two initial PCR rounds of ten to eleven cycles each paired TRBV1-TRBV30 forward primers with a C-beta reverse primer. MiXCR, run by TCRdb on the multiplex PCR reads, gives a single entry per CDR3 protein. The repertoire includes 100,000 to 120,000 distinct CDR3 sequences, approximately 78% of them detected once, and 15% to 25% sits in the top ten.

This clonotype was observed many times. The sequenced material came from liver tumor tissue from sampling region 3. As to subset: tumor region T3, left-lateral pole. The J gene is TRBJ1-1, the V gene TRBV19; tentatively, D is TRBD1 (5 bases). The clonotype originates from a man aged 35-49 years with primary liver carcinoma and hepatitis B virus infection. The CDR3 spells CASRIQADGTEAFF. The CDR3 bases are TGTGCCAGTCGAATACAGGCGGACGGGACTGAAGCTTTCTTT.